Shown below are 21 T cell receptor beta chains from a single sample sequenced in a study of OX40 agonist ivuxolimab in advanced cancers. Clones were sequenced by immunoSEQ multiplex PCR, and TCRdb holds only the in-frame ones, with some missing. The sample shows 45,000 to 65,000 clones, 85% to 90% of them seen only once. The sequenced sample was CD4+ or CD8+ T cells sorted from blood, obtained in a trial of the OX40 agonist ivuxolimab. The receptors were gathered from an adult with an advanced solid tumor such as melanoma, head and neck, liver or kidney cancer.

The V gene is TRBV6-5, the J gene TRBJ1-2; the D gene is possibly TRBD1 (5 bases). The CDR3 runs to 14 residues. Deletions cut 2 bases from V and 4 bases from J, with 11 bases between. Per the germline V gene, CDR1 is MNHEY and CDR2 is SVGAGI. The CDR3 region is CASSYLRDFYGYTF. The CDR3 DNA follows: TGTGCCAGCAGTTACCTACGGGACTTCTATGGCTACACCTTC.

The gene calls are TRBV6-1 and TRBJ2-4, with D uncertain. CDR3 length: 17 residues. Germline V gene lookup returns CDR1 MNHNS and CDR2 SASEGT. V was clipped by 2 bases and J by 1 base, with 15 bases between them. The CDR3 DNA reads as TGTGCCAGCAGTGAACGTTTCTGGACGGAGGCCAAAAACATTCAGTACTTC. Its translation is CASSERFWTEAKNIQYF.

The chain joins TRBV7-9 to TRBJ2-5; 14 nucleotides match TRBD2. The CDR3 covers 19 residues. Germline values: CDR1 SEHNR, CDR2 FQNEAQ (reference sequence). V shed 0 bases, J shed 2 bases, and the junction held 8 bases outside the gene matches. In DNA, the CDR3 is TGTGCCAGCAGCTTAGCGAATCGGACTAGCGGGAGGCCACAAGAGACCCAGTACTTC. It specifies CASSLANRTSGRPQETQYF.

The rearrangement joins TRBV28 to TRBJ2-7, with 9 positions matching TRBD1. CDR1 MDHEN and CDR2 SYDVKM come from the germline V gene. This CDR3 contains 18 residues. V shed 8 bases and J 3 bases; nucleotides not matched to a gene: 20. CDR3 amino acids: CASRTRGTGKVYDYEQYF. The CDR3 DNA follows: TGTGCCAGCCGCACGCGGGGGACAGGGAAGGTTTATGACTACGAGCAGTACTTC.

As DNA, the CDR3 is TGTGCCAGCAGTTTGTCGGTGGGCTATGGCTACACCTTC. Amino acids: CASSLSVGYGYTF. V usage is TRBV28 and J usage is TRBJ1-2; D gene unclear. CDR1 MDHEN and CDR2 SYDVKM come from the germline V gene. The CDR3 runs 13 residues. V was cut by 3 bases and J by 4 bases, with 9 bases left in between.

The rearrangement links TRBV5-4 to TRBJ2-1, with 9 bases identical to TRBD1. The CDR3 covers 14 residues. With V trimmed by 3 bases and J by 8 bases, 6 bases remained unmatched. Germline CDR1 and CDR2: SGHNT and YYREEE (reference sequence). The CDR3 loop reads CASSWGDRAYEQFF. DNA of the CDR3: TGTGCCAGCAGCTGGGGGGACAGGGCATATGAGCAGTTCTTC.

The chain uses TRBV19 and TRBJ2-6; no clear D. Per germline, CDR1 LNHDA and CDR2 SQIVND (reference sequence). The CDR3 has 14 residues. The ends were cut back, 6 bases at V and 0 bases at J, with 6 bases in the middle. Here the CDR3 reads CASRVLSGANVLTF. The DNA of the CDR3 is TGTGCCAGTAGAGTGCTCTCTGGGGCCAACGTCCTGACTTTC.

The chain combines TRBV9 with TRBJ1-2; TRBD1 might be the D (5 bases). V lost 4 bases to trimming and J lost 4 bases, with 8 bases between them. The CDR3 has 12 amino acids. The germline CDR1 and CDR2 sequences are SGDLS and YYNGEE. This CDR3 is CASSRDFYGYTF. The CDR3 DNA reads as TGTGCCAGCAGCCGGGACTTCTATGGCTACACCTTC.

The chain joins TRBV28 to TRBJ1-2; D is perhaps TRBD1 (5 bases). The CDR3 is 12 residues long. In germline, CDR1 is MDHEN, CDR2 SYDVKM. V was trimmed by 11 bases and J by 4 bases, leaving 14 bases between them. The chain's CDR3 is CALRDGAYGYTF. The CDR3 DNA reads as TGTGCCCTCCGGGACGGAGCCTATGGCTACACCTTC.

CDR3 sequence: CASSSAGGRTDTQYF. CDR3 bases: TGTGCCAGCAGTTCAGCGGGAGGGAGAACAGATACGCAGTATTTT. The chain uses TRBV28 and TRBJ2-3, with 10 positions matching TRBD2. Germline assignment: CDR1 MDHEN and CDR2 SYDVKM. Trimming removed 4 bases from V and 3 bases from J; junction bases left unmatched: 4. The CDR3 contains 15 residues.

The DNA for the CDR3 is TGTGCCAGTCGGGAAAACCAAGAGACCCAGTACTTC. Its protein product is CASRENQETQYF. V and J are TRBV28 and TRBJ2-5; a weak D match, TRBD2 (5 bases). Germline V gene lookup returns CDR1 MDHEN and CDR2 SYDVKM. The CDR3 contains 12 residues. V lost 9 bases, J lost 0 bases, and 8 bases lay in between.

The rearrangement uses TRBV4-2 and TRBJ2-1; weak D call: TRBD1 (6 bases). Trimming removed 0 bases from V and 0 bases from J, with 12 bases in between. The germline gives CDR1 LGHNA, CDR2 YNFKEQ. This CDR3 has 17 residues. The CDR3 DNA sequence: TGTGCCAGCAGCCAAGATAAGACAGGTAGCTCCTACAATGAGCAGTTCTTC. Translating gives CASSQDKTGSSYNEQFF.

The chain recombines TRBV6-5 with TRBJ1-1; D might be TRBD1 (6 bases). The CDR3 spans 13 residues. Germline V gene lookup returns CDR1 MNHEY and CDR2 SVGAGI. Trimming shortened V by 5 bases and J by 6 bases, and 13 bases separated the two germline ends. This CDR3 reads CASSKGGGPEAFF. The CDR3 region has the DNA TGTGCCAGCAGTAAAGGGGGGGGACCTGAAGCTTTCTTT.

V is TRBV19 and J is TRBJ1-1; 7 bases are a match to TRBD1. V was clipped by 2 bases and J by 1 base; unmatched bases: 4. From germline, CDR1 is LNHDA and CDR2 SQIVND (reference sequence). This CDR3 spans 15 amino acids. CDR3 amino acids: CASSIQGVGNTEAFF. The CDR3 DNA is TGTGCCAGTAGTATACAGGGGGTTGGGAACACTGAAGCTTTCTTT.

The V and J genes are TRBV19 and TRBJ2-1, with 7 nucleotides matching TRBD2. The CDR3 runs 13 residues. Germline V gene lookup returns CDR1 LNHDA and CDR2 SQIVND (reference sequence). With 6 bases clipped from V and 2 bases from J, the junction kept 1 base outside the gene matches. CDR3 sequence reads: CASSGRPYNEQFF. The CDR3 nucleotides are TGTGCCAGTAGCGGGAGGCCCTACAATGAGCAGTTCTTC.

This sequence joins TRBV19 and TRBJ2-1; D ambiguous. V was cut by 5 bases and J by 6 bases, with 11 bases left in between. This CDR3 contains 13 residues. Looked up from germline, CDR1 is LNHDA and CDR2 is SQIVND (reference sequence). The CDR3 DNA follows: TGTGCCAGTAGTCTTTCTTGGGGCAATGAGCAGTTCTTC. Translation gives CASSLSWGNEQFF.

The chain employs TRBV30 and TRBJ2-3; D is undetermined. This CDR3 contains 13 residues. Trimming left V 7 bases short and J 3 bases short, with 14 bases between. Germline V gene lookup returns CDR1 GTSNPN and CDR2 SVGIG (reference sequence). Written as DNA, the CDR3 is TGTGCCTTAGAGGTGGGTGGGACAGATACGCAGTATTTT. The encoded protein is CALEVGGTDTQYF. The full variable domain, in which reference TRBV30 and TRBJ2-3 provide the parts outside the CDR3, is SQTIHQWPATLVQPVGSPLSLECTVEGTSNPNLYWYRQAAGRGLQLLFYSVGIGQISSEVPQNLSASRPQDRQFILSSKKLLLSDSGFYLCALEVGGTDTQYFGPGTRLTVL.

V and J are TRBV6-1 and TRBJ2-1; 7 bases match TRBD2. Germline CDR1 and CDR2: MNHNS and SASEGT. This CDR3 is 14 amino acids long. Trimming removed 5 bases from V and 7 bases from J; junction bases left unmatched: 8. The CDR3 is CASSLAEGWNEQFF. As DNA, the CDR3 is TGTGCCAGCAGTCTAGCGGAGGGGTGGAATGAGCAGTTCTTC.

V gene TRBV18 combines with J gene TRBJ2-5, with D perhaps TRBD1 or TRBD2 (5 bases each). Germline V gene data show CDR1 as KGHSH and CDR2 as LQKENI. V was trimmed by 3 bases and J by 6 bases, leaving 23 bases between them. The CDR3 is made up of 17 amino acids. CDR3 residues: CASSPRTGDPLGKTQYF. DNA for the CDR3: TGTGCCAGCTCACCGAGGACCGGGGACCCATTAGGAAAGACCCAGTACTTC.

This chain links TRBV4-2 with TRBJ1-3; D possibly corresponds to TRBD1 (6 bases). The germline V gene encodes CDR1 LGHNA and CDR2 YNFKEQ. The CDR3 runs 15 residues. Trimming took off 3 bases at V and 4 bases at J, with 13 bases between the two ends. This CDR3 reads CASSQDRTFGNTIYF. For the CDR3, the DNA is TGTGCCAGCAGCCAGGACAGAACGTTCGGAAACACCATATATTTT.

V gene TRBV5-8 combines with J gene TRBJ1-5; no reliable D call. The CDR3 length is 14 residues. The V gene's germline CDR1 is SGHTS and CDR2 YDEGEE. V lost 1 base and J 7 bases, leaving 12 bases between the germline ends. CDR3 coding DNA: TGTGCCAGCAGCTTGTGGGGTAGGAGCCAGCCCCAGCATTTT. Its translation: CASSLWGRSQPQHF.